The present T cell receptor beta chain was sequenced within a study of shared clonotypes between healthy human individuals. The assay ran at deep level. This table comes from immunoSEQ multiplex PCR, and its TCRdb copy is limited to in-frame clones, with some not included. Counted here are some 350,000 clones, 74% occurring once; the ten biggest clones make up about a tenth. Concerning this clone itself: Its antigen remains unknown.

Per germline, CDR1 MDHEN and CDR2 SYDVKM. V was shortened by 6 bases and J by 7 bases, with 15 bases between the two germline ends. This CDR3 is 14 amino acids long. Broader study findings: Several donors held roughly 5% of naive CD4 clonotypes in common.

The specimen was memory CD4+ T cells sorted from blood. Subset given: CD45RA-negative fraction. The sequence was obtained from a man aged 25 to 40 in good health. The chain carries TRBV28 and TRBJ2-2; no reliable D call. The CDR3 nucleotides are TGTGCCAGCAGCTTACAAGGGCGTAACGGGGAGCTGTTTTTT. This sequence encodes CASSLQGRNGELFF.